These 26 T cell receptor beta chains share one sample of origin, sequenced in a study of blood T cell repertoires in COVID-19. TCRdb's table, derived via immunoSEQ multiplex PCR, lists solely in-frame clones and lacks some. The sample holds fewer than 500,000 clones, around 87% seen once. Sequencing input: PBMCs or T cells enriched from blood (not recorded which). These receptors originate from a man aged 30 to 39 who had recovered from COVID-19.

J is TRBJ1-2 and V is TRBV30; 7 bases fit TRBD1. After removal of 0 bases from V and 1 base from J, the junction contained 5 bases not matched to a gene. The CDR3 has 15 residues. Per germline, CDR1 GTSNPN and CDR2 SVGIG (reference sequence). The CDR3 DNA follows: TGTGCCTGGAGTGTTACAGGGGTGATTAACTATGGCTACACCTTC. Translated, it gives CAWSVTGVINYGYTF. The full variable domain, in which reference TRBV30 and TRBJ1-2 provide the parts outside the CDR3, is SQTIHQWPATLVQPVGSPLSLECTVEGTSNPNLYWYRQAAGRGLQLLFYSVGIGQISSEVPQNLSASRPQDRQFILSSKKLLLSDSGFYLCAWSVTGVINYGYTFGSGTRLTVV.

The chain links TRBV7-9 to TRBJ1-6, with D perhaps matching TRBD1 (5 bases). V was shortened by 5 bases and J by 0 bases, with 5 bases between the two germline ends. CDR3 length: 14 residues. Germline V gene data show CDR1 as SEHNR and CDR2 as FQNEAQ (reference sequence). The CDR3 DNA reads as TGTGCCAGCAGCGACAGCTCCTATAATTCACCCCTCCACTTT. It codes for CASSDSSYNSPLHF. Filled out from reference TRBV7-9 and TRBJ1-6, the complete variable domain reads DTGVSQNPRHKITKRGQNVTFRCDPISEHNRLYWYRQTLGQGPEFLTYFQNEAQLEKSRLLSDRFSAERPKGSFSTLEIQRTEQGDSAMYLCASSDSSYNSPLHFGNGTRLTVT.

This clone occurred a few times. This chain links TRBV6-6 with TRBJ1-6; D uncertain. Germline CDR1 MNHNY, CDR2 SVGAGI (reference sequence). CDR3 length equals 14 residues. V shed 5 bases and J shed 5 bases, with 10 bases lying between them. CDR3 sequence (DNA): TGTGCCAGCAGTCACGCGGAAGATAATTCACCCCTCCACTTT. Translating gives CASSHAEDNSPLHF.

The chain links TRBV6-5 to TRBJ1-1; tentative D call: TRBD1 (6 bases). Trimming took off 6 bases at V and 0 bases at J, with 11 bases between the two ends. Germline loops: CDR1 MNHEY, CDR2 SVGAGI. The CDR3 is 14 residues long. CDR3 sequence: CASRPGHMNTEAFF. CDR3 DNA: TGTGCCAGCAGACCGGGACATATGAACACTGAAGCTTTCTTT.

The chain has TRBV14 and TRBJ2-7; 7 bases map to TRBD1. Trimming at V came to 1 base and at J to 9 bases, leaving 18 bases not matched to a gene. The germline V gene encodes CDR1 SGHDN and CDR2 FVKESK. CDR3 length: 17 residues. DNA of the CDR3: TGTGCCAGCAGCCAAGGGAGGCTTCGGGACAGTACCCTCGGGCAGTACTTC. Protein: CASSQGRLRDSTLGQYF.

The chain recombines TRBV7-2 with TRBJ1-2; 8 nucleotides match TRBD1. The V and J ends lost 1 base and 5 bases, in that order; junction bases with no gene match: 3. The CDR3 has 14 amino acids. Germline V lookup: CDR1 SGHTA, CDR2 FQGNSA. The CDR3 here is CASSLGTGRYGYTF. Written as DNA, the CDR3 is TGTGCCAGCAGCTTAGGGACAGGGAGGTATGGCTACACCTTC.

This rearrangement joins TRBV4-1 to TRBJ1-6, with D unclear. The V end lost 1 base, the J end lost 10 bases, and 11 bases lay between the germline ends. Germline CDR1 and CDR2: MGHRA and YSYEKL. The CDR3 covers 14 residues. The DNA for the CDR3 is TGCGCCAGCAGCCAAGTTCCGGGTCGGTCACCCCTCCACTTT. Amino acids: CASSQVPGRSPLHF.

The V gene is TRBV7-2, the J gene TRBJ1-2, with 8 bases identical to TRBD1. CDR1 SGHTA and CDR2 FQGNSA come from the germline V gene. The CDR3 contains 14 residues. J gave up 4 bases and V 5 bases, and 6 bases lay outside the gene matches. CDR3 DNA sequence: TGTGCCAGCAGCCCCTACAGGGGGGGCTATGGCTACACCTTC. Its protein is CASSPYRGGYGYTF.

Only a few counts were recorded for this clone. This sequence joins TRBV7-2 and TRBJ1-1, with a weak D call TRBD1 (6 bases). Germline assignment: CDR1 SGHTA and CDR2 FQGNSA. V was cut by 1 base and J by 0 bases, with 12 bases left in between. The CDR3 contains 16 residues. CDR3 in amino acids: CASSLEQGRVNTEAFF. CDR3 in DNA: TGTGCCAGCAGCTTAGAACAGGGTAGGGTGAACACTGAAGCTTTCTTT.

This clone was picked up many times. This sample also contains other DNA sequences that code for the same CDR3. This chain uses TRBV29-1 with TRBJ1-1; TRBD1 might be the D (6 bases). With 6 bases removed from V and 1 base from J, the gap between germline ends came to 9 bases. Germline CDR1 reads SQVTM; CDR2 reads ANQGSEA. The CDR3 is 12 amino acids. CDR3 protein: CSVLQGNTEAFF. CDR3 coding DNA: TGCAGCGTACTACAGGGGAACACTGAAGCTTTCTTT. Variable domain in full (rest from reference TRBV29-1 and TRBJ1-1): SAVISQKPSRDICQRGTSLTIQCQVDSQVTMMFWYRQQPGQSLTLIATANQGSEATYESGFVIDKFPISRPNLTFSTLTVSNMSPEDSSIYLCSVLQGNTEAFFGQGTRLTVV.

As DNA, the CDR3 is TGTGCCAGCAGGAGAAACCGGGACAGCTACGAGCAGTACTTC. It is translated as CASRRNRDSYEQYF. This sequence joins TRBV6-5 and TRBJ2-7, with TRBD1 matching 7 bases. This CDR3 has 14 residues. With 6 bases clipped from V and 3 bases from J, the junction kept 8 bases outside the gene matches. Germline V gives CDR1 MNHEY, CDR2 SVGAGI.

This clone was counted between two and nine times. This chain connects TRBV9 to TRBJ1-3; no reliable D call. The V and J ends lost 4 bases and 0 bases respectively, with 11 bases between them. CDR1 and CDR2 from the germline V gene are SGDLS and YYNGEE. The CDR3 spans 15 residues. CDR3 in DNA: TGTGCCAGCAGCCCTACCCCATTCTCTGGAAACACCATATATTTT. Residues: CASSPTPFSGNTIYF.

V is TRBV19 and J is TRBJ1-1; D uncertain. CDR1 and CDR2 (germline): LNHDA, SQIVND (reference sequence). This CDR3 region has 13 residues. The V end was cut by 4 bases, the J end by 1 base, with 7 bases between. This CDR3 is CASSRAGNTEAFF. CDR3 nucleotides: TGTGCCAGTAGTAGGGCGGGGAACACTGAAGCTTTCTTT.

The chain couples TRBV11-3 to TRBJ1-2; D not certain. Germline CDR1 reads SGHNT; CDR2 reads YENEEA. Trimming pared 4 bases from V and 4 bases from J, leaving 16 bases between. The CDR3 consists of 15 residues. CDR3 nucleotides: TGTGCCAGCAGCTCCGAACAAGGAGGAGTCTATGGCTACACCTTC. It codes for CASSSEQGGVYGYTF.

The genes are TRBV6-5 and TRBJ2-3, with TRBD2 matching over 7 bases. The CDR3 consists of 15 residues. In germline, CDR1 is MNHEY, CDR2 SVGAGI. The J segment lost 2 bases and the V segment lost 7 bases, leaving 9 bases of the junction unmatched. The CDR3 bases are TGTGCCAGCACCCGTAGCGGGTTCTACACAGATACGCAGTATTTT. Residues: CASTRSGFYTDTQYF.

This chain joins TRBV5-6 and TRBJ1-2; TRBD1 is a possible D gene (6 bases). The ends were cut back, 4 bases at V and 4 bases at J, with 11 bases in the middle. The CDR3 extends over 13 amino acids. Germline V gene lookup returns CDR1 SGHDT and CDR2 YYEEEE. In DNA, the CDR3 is TGTGCCAGCAGCCCTCGGACAGTCTATGGCTACACCTTC. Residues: CASSPRTVYGYTF.

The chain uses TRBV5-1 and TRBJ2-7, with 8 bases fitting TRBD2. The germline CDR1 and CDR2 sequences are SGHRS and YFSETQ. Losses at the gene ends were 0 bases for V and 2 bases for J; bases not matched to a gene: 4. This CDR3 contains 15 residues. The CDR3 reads CASSLVSGATYEQYF. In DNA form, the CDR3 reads TGCGCCAGCAGCTTGGTTAGCGGGGCCACCTACGAGCAGTACTTC. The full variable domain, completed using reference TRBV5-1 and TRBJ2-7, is KAGVTQTPRYLIKTRGQQVTLSCSPISGHRSVSWYQQTPGQGLQFLFEYFSETQRNKGNFPGRFSGRQFSNSRSEMNVSTLELGDSALYLCASSLVSGATYEQYFGPGTRLTVT.

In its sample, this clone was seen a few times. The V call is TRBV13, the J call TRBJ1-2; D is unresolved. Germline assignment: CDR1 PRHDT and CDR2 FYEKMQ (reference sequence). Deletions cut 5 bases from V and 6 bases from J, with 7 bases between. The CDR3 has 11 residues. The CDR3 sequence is CASSIRDGYTF. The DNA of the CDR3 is TGTGCCAGCAGCATCCGGGATGGCTACACCTTC.

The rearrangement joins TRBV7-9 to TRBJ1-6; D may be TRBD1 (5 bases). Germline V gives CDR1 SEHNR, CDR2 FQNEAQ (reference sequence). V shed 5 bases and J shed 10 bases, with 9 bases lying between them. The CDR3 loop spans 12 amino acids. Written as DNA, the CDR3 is TGTGCCAGCAGCCCAGGGAACTCACCCCTCCACTTT. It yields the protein CASSPGNSPLHF.

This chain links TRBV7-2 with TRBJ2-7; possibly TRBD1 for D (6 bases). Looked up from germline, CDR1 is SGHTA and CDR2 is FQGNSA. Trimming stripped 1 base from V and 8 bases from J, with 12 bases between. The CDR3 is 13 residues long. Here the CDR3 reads CASSLDRVVQQYF. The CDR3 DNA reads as TGTGCCAGCAGCTTAGACAGGGTGGTCCAGCAGTACTTC. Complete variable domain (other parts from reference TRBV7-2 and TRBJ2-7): GAGVSQSPSNKVTEKGKDVELRCDPISGHTALYWYRQSLGQGLEFLIYFQGNSAPDKSGLPSDRFSAERTGGSVSTLTIQRTQQEDSAVYLCASSLDRVVQQYFGPGTRLTVT.

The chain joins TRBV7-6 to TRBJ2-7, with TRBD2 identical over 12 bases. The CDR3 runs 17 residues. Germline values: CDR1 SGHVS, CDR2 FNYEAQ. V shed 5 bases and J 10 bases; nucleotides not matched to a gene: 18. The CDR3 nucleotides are TGTGCCAGCAGCCAGGGGTCGACTAGCGGGGGCCTCAGCTCTCAGTACTTC. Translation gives CASSQGSTSGGLSSQYF. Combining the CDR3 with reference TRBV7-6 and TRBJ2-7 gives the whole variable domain GAGVSQSPRYKVTKRGQDVALRCDPISGHVSLYWYRQALGQGPEFLTYFNYEAQQDKSGLPNDRFSAERPEGSISTLTIQRTEQRDSAMYRCASSQGSTSGGLSSQYFGPGTRLTVT.

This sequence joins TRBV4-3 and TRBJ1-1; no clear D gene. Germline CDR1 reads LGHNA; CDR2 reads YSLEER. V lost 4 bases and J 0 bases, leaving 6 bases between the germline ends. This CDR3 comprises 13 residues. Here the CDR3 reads CASSLFLNTEAFF. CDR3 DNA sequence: TGCGCCAGCAGCCTCTTCCTGAACACTGAAGCTTTCTTT.

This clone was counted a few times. DNA of the CDR3: TGTGCCTGGAGCAGGGGGAATGCGTATGGCTACACCTTC. It codes for CAWSRGNAYGYTF. The chain recombines TRBV30 with TRBJ1-2, with TRBD1 matching 7 bases. J gave up 5 bases and V 3 bases, and 6 bases lay outside the gene matches. This CDR3 contains 13 residues. Looked up from germline, CDR1 is GTSNPN and CDR2 is SVGIG (reference sequence).

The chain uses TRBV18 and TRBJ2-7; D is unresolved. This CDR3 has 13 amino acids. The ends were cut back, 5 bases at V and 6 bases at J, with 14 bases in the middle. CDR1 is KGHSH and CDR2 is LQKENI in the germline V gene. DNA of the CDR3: TGTGCCAGCTCAGCTCTATCAAGTGTCGAGCAGTACTTC. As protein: CASSALSSVEQYF.

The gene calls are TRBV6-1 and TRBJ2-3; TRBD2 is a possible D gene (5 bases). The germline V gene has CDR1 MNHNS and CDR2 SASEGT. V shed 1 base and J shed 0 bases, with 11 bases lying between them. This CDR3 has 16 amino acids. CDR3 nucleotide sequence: TGTGCCAGCAGTGAAGAGCGGATTCCTAGCACAGATACGCAGTATTTT. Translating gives CASSEERIPSTDTQYF.

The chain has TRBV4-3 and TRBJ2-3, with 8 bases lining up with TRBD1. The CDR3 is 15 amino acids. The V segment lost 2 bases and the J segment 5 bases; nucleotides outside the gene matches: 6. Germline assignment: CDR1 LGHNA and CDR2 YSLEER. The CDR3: CASSQRQGIGDTQYF. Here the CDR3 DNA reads TGCGCCAGCAGCCAACGACAGGGGATTGGAGATACGCAGTATTTT.